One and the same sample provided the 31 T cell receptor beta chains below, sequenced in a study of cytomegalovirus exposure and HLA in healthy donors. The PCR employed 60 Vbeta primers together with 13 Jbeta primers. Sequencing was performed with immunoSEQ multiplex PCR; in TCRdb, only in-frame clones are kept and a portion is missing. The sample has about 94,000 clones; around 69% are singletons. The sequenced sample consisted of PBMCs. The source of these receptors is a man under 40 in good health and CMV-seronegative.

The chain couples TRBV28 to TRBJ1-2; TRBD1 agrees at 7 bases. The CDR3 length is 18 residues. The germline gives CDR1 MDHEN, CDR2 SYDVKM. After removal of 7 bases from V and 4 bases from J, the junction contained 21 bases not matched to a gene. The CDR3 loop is CASNPSPGQAPGSYGYTF. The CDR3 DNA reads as TGTGCCAGCAATCCGTCGCCTGGACAGGCGCCTGGGTCCTATGGCTACACCTTC.

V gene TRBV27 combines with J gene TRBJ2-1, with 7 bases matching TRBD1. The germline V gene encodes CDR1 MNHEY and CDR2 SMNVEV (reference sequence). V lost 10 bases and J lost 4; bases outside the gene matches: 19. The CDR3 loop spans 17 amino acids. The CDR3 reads CATLALQARGMYNEQFF. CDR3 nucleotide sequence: TGTGCCACCCTTGCCCTCCAGGCCAGGGGGATGTACAATGAGCAGTTCTTC.

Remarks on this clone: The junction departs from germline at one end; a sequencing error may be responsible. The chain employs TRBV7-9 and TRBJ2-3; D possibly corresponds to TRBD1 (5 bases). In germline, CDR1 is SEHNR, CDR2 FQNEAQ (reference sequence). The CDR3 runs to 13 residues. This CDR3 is CSSTMGGQDTQYF. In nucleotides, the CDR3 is TGTTCCAGCACCATGGGTGGACAAGATACGCAGTATTTT.

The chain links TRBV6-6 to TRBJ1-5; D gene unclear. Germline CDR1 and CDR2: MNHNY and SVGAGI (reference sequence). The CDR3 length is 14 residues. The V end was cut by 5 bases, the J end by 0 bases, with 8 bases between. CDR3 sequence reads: CASSQRLSNQPQHF. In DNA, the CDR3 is TGTGCCAGCAGTCAGAGGCTTAGCAATCAGCCCCAGCATTTT.

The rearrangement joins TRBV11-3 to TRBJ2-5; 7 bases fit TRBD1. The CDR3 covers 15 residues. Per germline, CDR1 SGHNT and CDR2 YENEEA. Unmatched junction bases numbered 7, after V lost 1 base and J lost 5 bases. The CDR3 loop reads CASSLGDSVGETQYF. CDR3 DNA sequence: TGTGCCAGCAGCTTAGGGGACAGTGTGGGGGAGACCCAGTACTTC.

DNA for the CDR3: TGCGCCAGCAGTGATGGACAGAACACTGAAGCTTTCTTT. Encoded protein: CASSDGQNTEAFF. This chain joins TRBV10-1 and TRBJ1-1; TRBD1 is a possible D gene (5 bases). Trimming removed 3 bases at V and 1 base at J, with 6 bases between. The CDR3 extends over 13 amino acids. In germline, CDR1 is WNHNN, CDR2 SYGVQD (reference sequence).

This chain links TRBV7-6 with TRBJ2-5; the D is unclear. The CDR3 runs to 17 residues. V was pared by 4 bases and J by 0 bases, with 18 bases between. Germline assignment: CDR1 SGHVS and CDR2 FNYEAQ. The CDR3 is CASSSYRVPRYQETQYF. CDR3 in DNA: TGTGCCAGCAGCTCCTATCGGGTACCTAGGTACCAAGAGACCCAGTACTTC. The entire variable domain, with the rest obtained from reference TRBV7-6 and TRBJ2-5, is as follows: GAGVSQSPRYKVTKRGQDVALRCDPISGHVSLYWYRQALGQGPEFLTYFNYEAQQDKSGLPNDRFSAERPEGSISTLTIQRTEQRDSAMYRCASSSYRVPRYQETQYFGPGTRLLVL.

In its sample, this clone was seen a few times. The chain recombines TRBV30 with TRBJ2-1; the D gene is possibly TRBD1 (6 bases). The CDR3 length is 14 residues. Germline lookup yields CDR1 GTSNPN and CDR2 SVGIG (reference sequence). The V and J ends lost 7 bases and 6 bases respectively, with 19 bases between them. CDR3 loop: CASISWGPVNEQFF. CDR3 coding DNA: TGTGCCTCCATCTCCTGGGGGCCGGTCAATGAGCAGTTCTTC. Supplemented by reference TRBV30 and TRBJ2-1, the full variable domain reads SQTIHQWPATLVQPVGSPLSLECTVEGTSNPNLYWYRQAAGRGLQLLFYSVGIGQISSEVPQNLSASRPQDRQFILSSKKLLLSDSGFYLCASISWGPVNEQFFGPGTRLTVL.

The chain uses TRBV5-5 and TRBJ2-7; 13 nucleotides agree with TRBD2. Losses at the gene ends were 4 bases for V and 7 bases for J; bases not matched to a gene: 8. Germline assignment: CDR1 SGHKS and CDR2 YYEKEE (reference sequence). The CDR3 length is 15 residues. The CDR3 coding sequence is TGTGCCAGCAGCCTCACTAGCGGGGGGGCCGTTGAGCAGTACTTC. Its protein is CASSLTSGGAVEQYF.

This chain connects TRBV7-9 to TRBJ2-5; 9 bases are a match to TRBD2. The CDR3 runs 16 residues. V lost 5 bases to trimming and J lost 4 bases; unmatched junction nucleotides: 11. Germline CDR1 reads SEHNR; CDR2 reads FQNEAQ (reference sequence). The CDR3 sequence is CASSAVGTSTRETQYF. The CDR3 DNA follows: TGTGCCAGCAGCGCCGTTGGGACTAGCACTCGAGAGACCCAGTACTTC.

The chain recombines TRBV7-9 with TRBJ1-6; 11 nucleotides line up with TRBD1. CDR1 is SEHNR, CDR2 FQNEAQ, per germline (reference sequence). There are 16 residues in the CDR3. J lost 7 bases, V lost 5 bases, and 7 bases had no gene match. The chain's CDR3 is CASSPDGQGANSPLHF. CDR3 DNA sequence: TGTGCCAGCAGCCCCGACGGACAGGGGGCCAATTCACCCCTCCACTTT. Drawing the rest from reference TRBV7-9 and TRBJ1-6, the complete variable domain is DTGVSQNPRHKITKRGQNVTFRCDPISEHNRLYWYRQTLGQGPEFLTYFQNEAQLEKSRLLSDRFSAERPKGSFSTLEIQRTEQGDSAMYLCASSPDGQGANSPLHFGNGTRLTVT.

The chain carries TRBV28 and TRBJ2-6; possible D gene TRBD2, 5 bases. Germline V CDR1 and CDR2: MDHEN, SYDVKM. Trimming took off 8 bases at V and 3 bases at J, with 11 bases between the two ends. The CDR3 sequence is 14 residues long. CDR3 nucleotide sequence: TGTGCCAGCCTGAAGAGGGATGGGGCCAACGTCCTGACTTTC. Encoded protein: CASLKRDGANVLTF. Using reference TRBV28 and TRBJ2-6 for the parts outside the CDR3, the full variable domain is DVKVTQSSRYLVKRTGEKVFLECVQDMDHENMFWYRQDPGLGLRLIYFSYDVKMKEKGDIPEGYSVSREKKERFSLILESASTNQTSMYLCASLKRDGANVLTFGAGSRLTVL.

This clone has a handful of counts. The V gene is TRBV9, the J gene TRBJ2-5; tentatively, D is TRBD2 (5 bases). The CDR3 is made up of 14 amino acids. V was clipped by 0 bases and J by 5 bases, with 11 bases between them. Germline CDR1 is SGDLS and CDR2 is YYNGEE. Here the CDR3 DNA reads TGTGCCAGCAGCGTAGCTTACAGAGGGGAGACCCAGTACTTC. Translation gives CASSVAYRGETQYF.

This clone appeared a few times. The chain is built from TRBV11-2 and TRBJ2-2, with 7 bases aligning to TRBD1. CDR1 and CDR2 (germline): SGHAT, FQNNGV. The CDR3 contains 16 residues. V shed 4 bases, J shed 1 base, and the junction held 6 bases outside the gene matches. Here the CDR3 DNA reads TGTGCCAGCAGCTCCGGGACAGACCTGAACACCGGGGAGCTGTTTTTT. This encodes CASSSGTDLNTGELFF.

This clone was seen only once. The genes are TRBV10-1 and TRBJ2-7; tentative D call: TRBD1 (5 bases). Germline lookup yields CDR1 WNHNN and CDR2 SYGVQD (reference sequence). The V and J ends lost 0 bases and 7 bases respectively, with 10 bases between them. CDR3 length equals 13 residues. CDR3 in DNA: TGCGCCAGCAGTGAGTCAGGGGCTGGTGAGCAGTACTTC. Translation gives CASSESGAGEQYF.

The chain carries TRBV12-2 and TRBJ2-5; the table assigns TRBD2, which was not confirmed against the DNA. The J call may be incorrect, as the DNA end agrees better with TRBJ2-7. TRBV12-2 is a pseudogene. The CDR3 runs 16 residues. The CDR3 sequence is CASHQKTLKFPYEQYF. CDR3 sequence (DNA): TGTGCAAGTCACCAAAAAACCCTAAAGTTTCCTTACGAGCAGTACTTC.

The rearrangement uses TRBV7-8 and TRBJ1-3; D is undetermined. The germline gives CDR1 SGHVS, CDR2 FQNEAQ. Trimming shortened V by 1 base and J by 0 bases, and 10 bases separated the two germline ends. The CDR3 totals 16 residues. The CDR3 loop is CASSLVEAFSGNTIYF. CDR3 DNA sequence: TGTGCCAGCAGCTTAGTGGAGGCATTCTCTGGAAACACCATATATTTT.

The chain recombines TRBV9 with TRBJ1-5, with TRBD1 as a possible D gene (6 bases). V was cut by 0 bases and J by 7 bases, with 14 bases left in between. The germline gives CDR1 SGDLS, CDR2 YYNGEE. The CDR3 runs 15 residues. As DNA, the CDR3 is TGTGCCAGCAGCGTAGGAAGGGAGGGGGGCCAGCCCCAGCATTTT. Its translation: CASSVGREGGQPQHF.

CDR3 nucleotides: TGTGCCACCAGCAGACAACAGGGAAGTATCGCTGGAAACACCATATATTTT. Translating gives CATSRQQGSIAGNTIYF. This chain joins TRBV15 and TRBJ1-3, with D possibly being TRBD1 (6 bases). The CDR3 is made up of 17 amino acids. Between the trimmed V and J ends, which lost 2 bases and 2 bases, there was a span of 16 bases. CDR1 and CDR2 (germline): LNHNV, YYDKDF (reference sequence).

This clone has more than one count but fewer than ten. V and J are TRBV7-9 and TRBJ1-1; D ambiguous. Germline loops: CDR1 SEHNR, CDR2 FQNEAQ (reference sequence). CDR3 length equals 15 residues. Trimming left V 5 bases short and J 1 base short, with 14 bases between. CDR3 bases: TGTGCCAGCAGCCTTCTAGAGAGTAGGAACACTGAAGCTTTCTTT. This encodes CASSLLESRNTEAFF.

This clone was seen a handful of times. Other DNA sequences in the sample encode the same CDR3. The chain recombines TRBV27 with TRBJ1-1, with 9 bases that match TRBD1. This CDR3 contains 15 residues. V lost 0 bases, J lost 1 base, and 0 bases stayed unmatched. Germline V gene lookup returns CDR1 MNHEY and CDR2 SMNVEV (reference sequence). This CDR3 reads CASSLSTGGNTEAFF. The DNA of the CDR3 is TGTGCCAGCAGTTTATCGACAGGGGGGAACACTGAAGCTTTCTTT.

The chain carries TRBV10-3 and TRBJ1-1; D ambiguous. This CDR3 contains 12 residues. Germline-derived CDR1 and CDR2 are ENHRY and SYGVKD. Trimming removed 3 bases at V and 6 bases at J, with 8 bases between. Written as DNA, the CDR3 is TGTGCCATCAGTGATCAACGCGCTGAAGCTTTCTTT. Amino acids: CAISDQRAEAFF.

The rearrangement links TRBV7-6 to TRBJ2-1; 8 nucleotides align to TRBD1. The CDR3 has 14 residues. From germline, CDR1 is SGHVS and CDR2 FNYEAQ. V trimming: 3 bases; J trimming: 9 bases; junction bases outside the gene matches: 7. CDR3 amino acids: CASSLSAGGGEQFF. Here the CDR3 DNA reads TGTGCCAGCAGCTTGAGTGCAGGGGGCGGTGAGCAGTTCTTC.

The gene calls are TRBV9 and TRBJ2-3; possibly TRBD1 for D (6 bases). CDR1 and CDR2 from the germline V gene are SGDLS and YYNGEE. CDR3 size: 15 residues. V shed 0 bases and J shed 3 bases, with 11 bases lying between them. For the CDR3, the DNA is TGTGCCAGCAGCGTAGGGGGCAGGGGAACAGATACGCAGTATTTT. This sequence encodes CASSVGGRGTDTQYF.

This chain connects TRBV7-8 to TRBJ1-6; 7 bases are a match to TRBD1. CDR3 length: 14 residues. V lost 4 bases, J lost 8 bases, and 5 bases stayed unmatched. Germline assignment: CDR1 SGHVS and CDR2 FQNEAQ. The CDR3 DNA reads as TGTGCCAGCAGCTGGACAGGACGGGATTCACCCCTCCACTTT. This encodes CASSWTGRDSPLHF.

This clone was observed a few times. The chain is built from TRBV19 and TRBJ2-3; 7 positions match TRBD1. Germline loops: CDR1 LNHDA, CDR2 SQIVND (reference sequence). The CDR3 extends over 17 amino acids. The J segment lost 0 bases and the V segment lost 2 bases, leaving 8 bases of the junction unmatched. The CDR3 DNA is TGTGCCAGTAGTATAAACCTCGGACAGGAAAGCACAGATACGCAGTATTTT. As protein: CASSINLGQESTDTQYF.

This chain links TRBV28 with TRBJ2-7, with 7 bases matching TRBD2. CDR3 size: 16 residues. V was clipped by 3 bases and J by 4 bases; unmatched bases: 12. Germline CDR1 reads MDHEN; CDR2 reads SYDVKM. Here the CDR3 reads CASSLGRGQGWYEQYF. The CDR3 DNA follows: TGTGCCAGCAGTTTGGGGAGGGGCCAGGGATGGTACGAGCAGTACTTC.

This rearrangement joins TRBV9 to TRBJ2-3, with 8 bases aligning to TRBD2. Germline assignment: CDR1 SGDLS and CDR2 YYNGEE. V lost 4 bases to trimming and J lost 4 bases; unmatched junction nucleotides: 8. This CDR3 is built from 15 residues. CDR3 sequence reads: CASSPPGAGADTQYF. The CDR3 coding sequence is TGTGCCAGCAGCCCTCCCGGAGCGGGAGCAGATACGCAGTATTTT. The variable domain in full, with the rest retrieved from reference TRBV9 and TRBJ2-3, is DSGVTQTPKHLITATGQRVTLRCSPRSGDLSVYWYQQSLDQGLQFLIQYYNGEERAKGNILERFSAQQFPDLHSELNLSSLELGDSALYFCASSPPGAGADTQYFGPGTRLTVL.

CDR3 protein: CASSVASGGQYNEQFF. CDR3 DNA: TGTGCCAGCAGCGTAGCCTCCGGCGGACAGTACAATGAGCAGTTCTTC. The chain couples TRBV9 to TRBJ2-1; a weak D match, TRBD1 (6 bases). Germline values: CDR1 SGDLS, CDR2 YYNGEE. V was cut by 0 bases and J by 4 bases, with 14 bases left in between. The CDR3 is 16 residues long.

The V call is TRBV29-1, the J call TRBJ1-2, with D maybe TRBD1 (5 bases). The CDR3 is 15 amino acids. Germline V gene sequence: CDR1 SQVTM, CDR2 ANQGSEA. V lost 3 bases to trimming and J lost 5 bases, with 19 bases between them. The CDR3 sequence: CSVDAERGTVYGYTF. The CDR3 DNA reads TGCAGCGTTGACGCCGAACGGGGGACGGTTTATGGCTACACCTTC.

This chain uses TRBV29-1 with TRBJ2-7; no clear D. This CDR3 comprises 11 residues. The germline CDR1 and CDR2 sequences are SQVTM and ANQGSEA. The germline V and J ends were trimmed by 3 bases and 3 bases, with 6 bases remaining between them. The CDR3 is CSVDTDYEQYF. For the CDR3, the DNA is TGCAGCGTTGATACTGACTACGAGCAGTACTTC.